This record covers a single T cell receptor beta chain. It has no known antigen specificity. There are no base qualities to consult, and no much larger clone falls within one base. TCRbeta CDR3 regions were amplified from genomic DNA using the immunoSEQ Assay, a bias-controlled multiplex PCR. On the study's bioinformatics: Within the assay, amplification of reference gene primers was used to estimate how many nucleated cells each sample contained. To quantify the absolute abundance of each unique TCRbeta CDR3 rearrangement, sequence reads were collapsed and filtered. For each sample, productive Simpson clonality was calculated by taking the square root of Simpson's diversity index across productive rearrangements. As stored in TCRdb, this immuneACCESS dataset retains in-frame rearrangements with V and J assigned. A fraction of the clones does not appear; measured against another copy, unresolved V genes explain less than half of the discrepancy, and the remainder lacks a known reason. Clone size and V and J calls were adopted from that table, with D and trimming inferred from the DNA. This sample has about 130,000 clones in its table, and about four fifths of those were observed once. Approximately 3% of the sample belongs to the ten largest clones.

This sample stems from a study of blood T cell repertoires in COVID-19 (TCRdb year 2020). With regard to the full study: Samples from collaborators originated in the United States, Italy and Spain and spanned both the acute and convalescent phases of COVID-19. Deeply sampled blood TCRbeta repertoires from subjects exposed to, actively infected with, or recovered from COVID-19 were included in the dataset. The prospective study material was composed of cDNA or gDNA derived from T cells, B-cell-depleted T cells, or PBMCs. Where available, HLA class I and class II types were obtained from metadata supplied by the sample provider rather than from assay-based typing. The samples were drawn from the first 160 participants of the ongoing ImmuneRACE study and from 1,254 subjects provided by 6 global collaborators. The repertoires were made available in a free public database intended to serve as a resource for research on the immune response to SARS-CoV-2. The sample metadata nearly always contained a de-identified subject ID, COVID-19 status, age in years and sex. Paper-wide results and their limitations: How much clinical and demographic metadata was included differed by source and by participant, and the metadata was provided uncurated.

CDR1 PRHDT and CDR2 FYEKMQ were looked up in the germline V gene (reference sequence). The cysteine opens and the phenylalanine closes a CDR3 of 13 amino acids. Only the CDR3 region is kept as DNA, spanning 39 bases read in frame from base 1. Trimming leaves V shorter by 5 bases and J shorter by 8 bases, with the junction holding 5 bases beyond the gene matches. The collaborating institutions used their own protocols to collect whole blood in K2EDTA tubes. For TCRbeta analysis, collaborators shipped samples in one of three forms: frozen whole blood, isolated PBMCs, or DNA extracted from either of those sample types.

The chain was built from TRBV13 and TRBJ2-1, and 8 junction bases match TRBD1. This receptor was taken from a woman older than 75 with acute or convalescent COVID-19. The specimen sequenced was peripheral blood. At the DNA level, the sequence is TGTGCCAGCAGCCTTCAGACAGGGGATGAGCAGTTCTTC. It translates as CASSLQTGDEQFF.